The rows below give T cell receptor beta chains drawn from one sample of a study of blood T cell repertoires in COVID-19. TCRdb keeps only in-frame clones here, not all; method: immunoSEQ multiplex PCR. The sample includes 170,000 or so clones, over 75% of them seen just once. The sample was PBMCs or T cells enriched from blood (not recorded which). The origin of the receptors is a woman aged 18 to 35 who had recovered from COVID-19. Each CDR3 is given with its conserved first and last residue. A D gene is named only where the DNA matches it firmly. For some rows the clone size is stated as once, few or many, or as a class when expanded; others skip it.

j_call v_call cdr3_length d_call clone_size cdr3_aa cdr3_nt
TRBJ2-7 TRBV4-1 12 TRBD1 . CASSLGGVEQYF TGCGCCAGCAGCCTAGGGGGCGTCGAGCAGTACTTC
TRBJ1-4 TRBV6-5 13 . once CASRRGLNEKLFF TGTGCCAGCAGGCGGGGCCTGAATGAAAAACTGTTTTTT
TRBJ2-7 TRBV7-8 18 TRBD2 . CASSLEGFVGLAVYEQYF TGTGCCAGCAGCTTAGAAGGATTTGTGGGACTAGCGGTCTACGAGCAGTACTTC
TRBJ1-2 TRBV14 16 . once CASSQVGQGPYYGYTF TGTGCCAGCAGCCAAGTAGGGCAGGGGCCTTACTATGGCTACACCTTC
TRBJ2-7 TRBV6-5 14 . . CASSSKTAGHEQYF TGTGCCAGCAGTAGCAAGACAGCCGGACACGAGCAGTACTTC
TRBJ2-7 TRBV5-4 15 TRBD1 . CASSSRTGGSHEQYF TGTGCCAGCAGCTCCCGGACAGGGGGCTCGCACGAGCAGTACTTC
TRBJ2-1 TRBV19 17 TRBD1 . CASSIPALRDRGNEQFF TGTGCCAGTAGTATACCGGCCTTAAGAGACAGGGGCAATGAGCAGTTCTTC
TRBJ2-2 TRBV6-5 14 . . CASTHRPNTGELFF TGTGCCAGCACCCACAGACCGAACACCGGGGAGCTGTTTTTT
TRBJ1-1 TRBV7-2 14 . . CASSWAGGNTEAFF TGTGCCAGCAGCTGGGCGGGGGGGAACACTGAAGCTTTCTTT
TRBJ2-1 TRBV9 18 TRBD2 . CASLSVPPPGLKYYEQFF TGTGCCAGTCTTAGCGTACCCCCTCCGGGACTAAAGTACTATGAGCAGTTCTTC
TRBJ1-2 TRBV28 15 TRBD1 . CASSLRQGANYGYTF TGTGCCAGCAGTCTTCGACAGGGGGCTAACTATGGCTACACCTTC
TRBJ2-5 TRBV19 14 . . CASSFHRDQETQYF TGTGCCAGTAGTTTTCACCGGGACCAAGAGACCCAGTACTTC
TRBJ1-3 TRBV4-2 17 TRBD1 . CASSQRRTGGFGNTIYF TGTGCCAGCAGCCAGCGCCGGACAGGGGGCTTTGGAAACACCATATATTTT
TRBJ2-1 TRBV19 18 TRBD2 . CASSLEREVLSAYNEQFF TGTGCCAGTAGTTTGGAGCGGGAGGTCCTTAGCGCCTACAATGAGCAGTTCTTC
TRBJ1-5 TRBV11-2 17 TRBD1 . CASSLGDRGQGDQPQHF TGTGCCAGCAGCTTAGGCGACCGGGGACAGGGGGATCAGCCCCAGCATTTT
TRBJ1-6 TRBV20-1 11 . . CSARDREPLHF TGCAGTGCTAGAGATCGGGAACCCCTCCACTTT
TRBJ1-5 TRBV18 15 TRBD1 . CASSPGGQNNQPQHF TGTGCCAGCTCACCCGGGGGACAGAACAATCAGCCCCAGCATTTT
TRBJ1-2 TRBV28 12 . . CASSWTQGGYTF TGTGCCAGCAGCTGGACTCAGGGGGGCTACACCTTC
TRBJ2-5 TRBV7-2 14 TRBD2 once CASSLVAGEETQYF TGTGCCAGCAGCTTAGTAGCGGGGGAAGAGACCCAGTACTTC
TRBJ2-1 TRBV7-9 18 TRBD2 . CASSLAGTSGRSRNEQFF TGTGCCAGCAGCTTAGCGGGGACTAGCGGGAGATCTAGGAATGAGCAGTTCTTC
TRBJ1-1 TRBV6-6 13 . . CASSYGGNTEAFF TGTGCCAGCAGTTATGGAGGAAACACTGAAGCTTTCTTT
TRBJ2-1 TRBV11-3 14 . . CASSPRTNGDEQFF TGTGCCAGCAGCCCAAGGACGAACGGGGATGAGCAGTTCTTC
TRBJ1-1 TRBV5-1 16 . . CASSWGLQGGNTEAFF TGCGCCAGCAGCTGGGGGTTACAGGGTGGGAACACTGAAGCTTTCTTT
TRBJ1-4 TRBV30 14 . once CAWGTGPRGEKLFF TGTGCCTGGGGGACCGGCCCGCGGGGAGAAAAACTGTTTTTT
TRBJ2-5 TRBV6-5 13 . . CASSPTGRETQYF TGTGCCAGCAGCCCCACGGGGAGGGAGACCCAGTACTTC
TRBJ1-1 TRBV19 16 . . CASSIYGGRLTTEAFF TGTGCCAGTAGTATATACGGGGGACGGTTGACCACTGAAGCTTTCTTT
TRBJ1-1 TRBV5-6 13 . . CASSLGEPREAFF TGTGCCAGCAGCTTGGGGGAGCCGCGAGAAGCTTTCTTT
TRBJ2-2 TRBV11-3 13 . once CASSPLFSGELFF TGTGCCAGCAGCCCGCTATTTTCCGGGGAGCTGTTTTTT
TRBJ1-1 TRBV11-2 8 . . CALRQAFF TGTGCCCTGAGGCAGGCTTTCTTT
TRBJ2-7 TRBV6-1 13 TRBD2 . CASSERTSYEQYF TGTGCCAGCAGTGAAAGGACTAGCTACGAGCAGTACTTC
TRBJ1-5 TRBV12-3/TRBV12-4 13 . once CASSVGNNQPQHF TGTGCCAGCAGTGTCGGGAACAATCAGCCCCAGCATTTT
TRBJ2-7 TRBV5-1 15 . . CASSLGVEGSYEQYF TGCGCCAGCAGCTTGGGGGTGGAGGGCTCCTACGAGCAGTACTTC
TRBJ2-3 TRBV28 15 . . CASSPDTFSTDTQYF TGTGCCAGCAGTCCGGACACCTTTAGCACAGATACGCAGTATTTT
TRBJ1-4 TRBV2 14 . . CASSEEGLRRGLFF TGTGCCAGCAGTGAAGAAGGTTTAAGAAGGGGGCTGTTTTTT
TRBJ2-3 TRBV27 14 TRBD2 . CASTTRREADTQYF TGTGCCAGCACCACGCGGCGGGAGGCAGATACGCAGTATTTT
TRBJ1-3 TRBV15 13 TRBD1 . CATRGTAGNTIYF TGTGCCACCAGGGGGACAGCGGGAAACACCATATATTTT
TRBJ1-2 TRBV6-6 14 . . CASSDDDRVYGYTF TGTGCCAGCAGCGACGATGACAGAGTCTATGGCTACACCTTC
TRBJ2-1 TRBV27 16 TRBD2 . CASSPEAGPVNNEQFF TGTGCCAGCAGTCCCGAAGCGGGACCGGTGAACAATGAGCAGTTCTTC
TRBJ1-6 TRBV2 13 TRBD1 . CASRTGGRSPLHF TGTGCCAGCAGGACAGGGGGCCGTTCACCCCTCCACTTT
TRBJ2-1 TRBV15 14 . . CATSSRLGGDEQFF TGTGCCACCAGCAGTCGGCTAGGGGGGGATGAGCAGTTCTTC
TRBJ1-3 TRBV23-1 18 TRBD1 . CASSHSNRWQGVGNTIYF TGCGCCAGCAGTCACTCGAATCGATGGCAGGGGGTCGGAAACACCATATATTTT
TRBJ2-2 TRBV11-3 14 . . CASSLEHSGGELFF TGTGCCAGCAGCTTAGAACACAGCGGCGGGGAGCTGTTTTTT
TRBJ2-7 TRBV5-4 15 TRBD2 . CASSFQRGASYEQYF TGTGCCAGCAGCTTCCAGCGGGGGGCCTCCTACGAGCAGTACTTC
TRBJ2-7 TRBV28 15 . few CASSLVRGAPGEQYF TGTGCCAGCAGTTTAGTCCGTGGTGCGCCCGGCGAGCAGTACTTC